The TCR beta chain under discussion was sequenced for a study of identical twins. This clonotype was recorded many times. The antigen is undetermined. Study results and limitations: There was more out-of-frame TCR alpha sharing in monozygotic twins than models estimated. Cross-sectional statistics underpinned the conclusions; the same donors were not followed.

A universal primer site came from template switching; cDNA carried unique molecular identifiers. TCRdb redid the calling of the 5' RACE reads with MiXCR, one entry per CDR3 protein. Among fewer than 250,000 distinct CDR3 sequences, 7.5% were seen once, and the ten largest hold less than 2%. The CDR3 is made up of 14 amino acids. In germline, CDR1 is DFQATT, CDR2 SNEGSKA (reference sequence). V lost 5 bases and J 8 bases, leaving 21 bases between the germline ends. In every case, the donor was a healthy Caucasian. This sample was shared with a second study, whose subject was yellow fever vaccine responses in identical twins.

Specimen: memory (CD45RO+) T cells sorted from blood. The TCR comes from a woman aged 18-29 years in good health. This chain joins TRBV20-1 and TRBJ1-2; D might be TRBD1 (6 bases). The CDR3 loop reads CSASLPGQGQGYTF. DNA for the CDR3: TGCAGTGCTTCTTTACCGGGACAAGGTCAGGGCTACACCTTC.